The 31 T cell receptor beta chains below come from one sample, sequenced in a study of blood T cell repertoires in COVID-19. Method: immunoSEQ multiplex PCR; TCRdb's copy keeps in-frame clones and lacks some. This table has tens of thousands of clones, about 89% appearing once. Sequenced material: peripheral blood. These receptors were collected from a man aged 55 to 69 with acute or convalescent COVID-19.

The chain couples TRBV7-3 to TRBJ2-6; 8 bases map to TRBD1. CDR3 length: 17 amino acids. The germline CDR1 and CDR2 sequences are SGHTA and FQGTGA. Trimming cost V 5 bases and J 0 bases; bases outside gene matches: 6. In nucleotides, the CDR3 is TGTGCCAGCAGCCCTACAGGGGGTTCCTCTGGGGCCAACGTCCTGACTTTC. Translation gives CASSPTGGSSGANVLTF.

The chain has TRBV27 and TRBJ2-2, with D possibly TRBD1 on 6 matching bases. CDR1 and CDR2 from the germline V gene are MNHEY and SMNVEV (reference sequence). The CDR3 is 14 amino acids. The germline V and J ends were trimmed by 4 bases and 3 bases, with 9 bases remaining between them. The CDR3 DNA reads TGTGCCAGCAGTTGGGGGCCCGACACCGGGGAGCTGTTTTTT. Residues: CASSWGPDTGELFF.

The rearrangement links TRBV2 to TRBJ1-2; TRBD1 aligns across 7 bases. V dropped 6 bases and J dropped 7; count of bases not matched to a gene: 8. There are 13 residues in the CDR3. Germline assignment: CDR1 SNHLY and CDR2 FYNNEI. CDR3 in DNA: TGTGCCAGCAGCGCACAGGGGACGGGTGGCTACACCTTC. It specifies CASSAQGTGGYTF.

The chain employs TRBV7-9 and TRBJ2-1; 12 nucleotides align to TRBD2. Trimming cost V 4 bases and J 6 bases; bases outside gene matches: 4. Germline-derived CDR1 and CDR2 are SEHNR and FQNEAQ (reference sequence). The CDR3 extends over 15 amino acids. The chain's CDR3 is CASSSGLAGSNEQFF. CDR3 bases: TGTGCCAGCAGCTCAGGACTAGCGGGAAGCAATGAGCAGTTCTTC.

The chain has TRBV27 and TRBJ2-5; TRBD1 agrees at 7 bases. In germline, CDR1 is MNHEY, CDR2 SMNVEV (reference sequence). V trimming: 6 bases; J trimming: 7 bases; junction bases outside the gene matches: 11. This CDR3 region has 14 residues. CDR3 protein: CASSYRGMGATQYF. DNA for the CDR3: TGTGCCAGCAGCTACAGGGGAATGGGGGCGACCCAGTACTTC.

The chain employs TRBV6-1 and TRBJ2-2; D gene ambiguous. Germline CDR1 reads MNHNS; CDR2 reads SASEGT. V gave up 0 bases and J gave up 2 bases, with 4 bases separating them. The CDR3 runs to 14 residues. The CDR3 region is CASSEALNTGELFF. The CDR3 region has the DNA TGTGCCAGCAGTGAAGCACTAAACACCGGGGAGCTGTTTTTT.

The chain joins TRBV6-5 to TRBJ1-6, with D uncertain. The CDR3 loop spans 14 amino acids. V gave up 2 bases and J gave up 6 bases, with 8 bases separating them. Per the germline V gene, CDR1 is MNHEY and CDR2 is SVGAGI. CDR3 nucleotide sequence: TGTGCCAGCAGTTACGGAGGGCTTAATTCACCCCTCCACTTT. Protein sequence: CASSYGGLNSPLHF.

The chain combines TRBV5-1 with TRBJ1-2, with unresolved D. Trimming cost V 4 bases and J 3 bases, with 13 bases left between them. This CDR3 spans 14 amino acids. Per germline, CDR1 SGHRS and CDR2 YFSETQ. The CDR3 here is CASSRREGHYGYTF. As DNA, the CDR3 is TGCGCCAGCAGCCGACGGGAGGGCCACTATGGCTACACCTTC. Full variable domain (rest looked up from reference TRBV5-1 and TRBJ1-2): KAGVTQTPRYLIKTRGQQVTLSCSPISGHRSVSWYQQTPGQGLQFLFEYFSETQRNKGNFPGRFSGRQFSNSRSEMNVSTLELGDSALYLCASSRREGHYGYTFGSGTRLTVV.

The chain is built from TRBV18 and TRBJ1-4; D gene ambiguous. Germline CDR1 is KGHSH and CDR2 is LQKENI. Trimming took off 2 bases at V and 10 bases at J, with 11 bases between the two ends. There are 13 residues in the CDR3. CDR3: CASSPTDEGKLFF. As DNA, the CDR3 is TGTGCCAGCTCACCAACAGACGAAGGAAAACTGTTTTTT. The full variable domain, rest sourced from reference TRBV18 and TRBJ1-4, is NAGVMQNPRHLVRRRGQEARLRCSPMKGHSHVYWYRQLPEEGLKFMVYLQKENIIDESGMPKERFSAEFPKEGPSILRIQQVVRGDSAAYFCASSPTDEGKLFFGSGTQLSVL.

The chain joins TRBV11-2 to TRBJ1-5, with 8 bases that match TRBD1. The germline V gene has CDR1 SGHAT and CDR2 FQNNGV. The J segment lost 5 bases and the V segment lost 1 base, leaving 4 bases of the junction unmatched. There are 15 residues in the CDR3. CDR3 loop: CASSLGQGPDQPQHF. In DNA form, the CDR3 reads TGTGCCAGCAGCTTAGGACAGGGGCCGGATCAGCCCCAGCATTTT.

The DNA of the CDR3 is TGTGCCAGCAGCAACCGGGACAGGGAGGGCTACACCTTC. Translating it yields CASSNRDREGYTF. V usage is TRBV7-8 and J usage is TRBJ1-2; TRBD1 aligns across 9 bases. The CDR3 contains 13 residues. Germline CDR1 SGHVS, CDR2 FQNEAQ. V lost 5 bases to trimming and J lost 8 bases; unmatched junction nucleotides: 6.

The chain is built from TRBV5-4 and TRBJ2-2, with 8 bases lining up with TRBD1. CDR1 and CDR2 from the germline V gene are SGHNT and YYREEE (reference sequence). With 5 bases clipped from V and 6 bases from J, the junction kept 9 bases outside the gene matches. This CDR3 has 15 residues. CDR3 nucleotide sequence: TGTGCCAGCAGTACCGGGACAGGAATGTCCGGGGAGCTGTTTTTT. This codes for CASSTGTGMSGELFF.

This clone was found a few times. The CDR3 does not end in the conserved phenylalanine or tryptophan, so this is likely a read error. The DNA is left out, because the CDR3 cannot be placed on it with certainty; the CDR3 is given as TCRdb lists it. V usage is TRBV5-3 and J usage is TRBJ1-6; TRBD1, as called in the table, went unchecked against the DNA. TRBV5-3 is filed as an ORF, its function uncertain. Termini included, the CDR3 measures 10 amino acids. The CDR3 is CAHTVQDRGP.

This clone has a handful of counts. The V call is TRBV20-1, the J call TRBJ2-7; D ambiguous. V lost 1 base and J lost 3, with 4 bases in between. The germline CDR1 and CDR2 sequences are DFQATT and SNEGSKA (reference sequence). The CDR3 is 11 residues long. The CDR3 here is CSARGGYEQYF. The CDR3, as DNA: TGCAGTGCTAGAGGAGGCTACGAGCAGTACTTC.

The V and J genes are TRBV2 and TRBJ2-2; 7 bases are shared with TRBD1. V gave up 5 bases and J gave up 2 bases; unmatched junction bases: 11. From germline, CDR1 is SNHLY and CDR2 FYNNEI. This CDR3 contains 17 residues. As DNA, the CDR3 is TGTGCCAGCAGTACTTATCCGGGACAGCCAAACACCGGGGAGCTGTTTTTT. Its protein product is CASSTYPGQPNTGELFF.

Only one count was recorded for this clone. This chain links TRBV9 with TRBJ1-6, with 9 bases matching TRBD1. The CDR3 totals 16 residues. V gave up 5 bases and J gave up 10 bases; unmatched junction bases: 13. Germline V gives CDR1 SGDLS, CDR2 YYNGEE. The DNA for the CDR3 is TGTGCCAGCAGAGCAGGACAGGGGCCACTAAGCTCACCCCTCCACTTT. It encodes CASRAGQGPLSSPLHF.

V usage is TRBV6-5 and J usage is TRBJ1-1; no firm D call. Deletions cut 6 bases from V and 4 bases from J, with 12 bases between. Germline CDR1 and CDR2: MNHEY and SVGAGI. The length of the CDR3 is 13 residues. The CDR3, as DNA: TGTGCCAGCAGCTCACTCGGGAGCACTGAAGCTTTCTTT. Its protein is CASSSLGSTEAFF.

The chain employs TRBV6-1 and TRBJ2-2, with D uncertain. This CDR3 spans 14 amino acids. Looked up from germline, CDR1 is MNHNS and CDR2 is SASEGT. With 2 bases removed from V and 6 bases from J, the gap between germline ends came to 10 bases. The CDR3 bases are TGTGCCAGCAGTGAAATACGGGTCTCCGGGGAGCTGTTTTTT. It encodes CASSEIRVSGELFF.

V is TRBV5-5 and J is TRBJ1-4; D unresolved. Trimming cost V 2 bases and J 0 bases, with 11 bases left between them. CDR1 is SGHKS and CDR2 is YYEKEE in the germline V gene (reference sequence). The CDR3 has 16 residues. In DNA, the CDR3 is TGTGCCAGCAGCTTACGGGTCGGGGCAACTAATGAAAAACTGTTTTTT. Its translation is CASSLRVGATNEKLFF.

This clone was detected once. The chain has TRBV19 and TRBJ1-5; maybe TRBD1 (6 bases). CDR1 and CDR2 (germline): LNHDA, SQIVND (reference sequence). The V and J ends lost 1 base and 4 bases respectively, with 14 bases between them. This CDR3 has 16 amino acids. The CDR3 DNA reads as TGTGCCAGTAGTATAGGGGGGGGCCGCCCGAATCAGCCCCAGCATTTT. It specifies CASSIGGGRPNQPQHF. Full variable domain (rest looked up from reference TRBV19 and TRBJ1-5): DGGITQSPKYLFRKEGQNVTLSCEQNLNHDAMYWYRQDPGQGLRLIYYSQIVNDFQKGDIAEGYSVSREKKESFPLTVTSAQKNPTAFYLCASSIGGGRPNQPQHFGDGTRLSIL.

The chain combines TRBV2 with TRBJ1-5, with D perhaps TRBD1 (5 bases). The V end was cut by 7 bases, the J end by 2 bases, with 12 bases between. The germline V gene has CDR1 SNHLY and CDR2 FYNNEI. The CDR3 length is 14 residues. CDR3 protein: CASTNGAGNQPQHF. In nucleotides, the CDR3 is TGTGCCAGCACGAATGGGGCCGGCAATCAGCCCCAGCATTTT.

The chain is built from TRBV18 and TRBJ2-5; weak D call: TRBD1 (5 bases). The V gene lost 1 base and the J gene lost 3 bases, with 9 bases spanning the gap. Germline V gene sequence: CDR1 KGHSH, CDR2 LQKENI. There are 14 residues in the CDR3. CDR3 coding DNA: TGTGCCAGCTCACCACGACAGAGGAAAGAGACCCAGTACTTC. Translation gives CASSPRQRKETQYF.

V and J are TRBV10-3 and TRBJ2-6, with D possibly matching TRBD1 (8 bases). CDR1 and CDR2 from the germline V gene are ENHRY and SYGVKD. V dropped 5 bases and J dropped 2 bases, with 16 bases sitting between them. CDR3 size: 17 residues. The CDR3 spells CAISLQGGTAGANVLTF. In DNA form, the CDR3 reads TGTGCCATCAGTCTACAGGGGGGGACGGCTGGGGCCAACGTCCTGACTTTC.

V is TRBV10-3 and J is TRBJ2-7; D may be TRBD1 (7 bases). CDR1 and CDR2 from the germline V gene are ENHRY and SYGVKD. V lost 9 bases to trimming and J lost 2 bases, with 11 bases between them. The CDR3 covers 12 residues. The CDR3 here is CAMRDSAYEQYF. For the CDR3, the DNA is TGTGCCATGCGGGACAGCGCCTACGAGCAGTACTTC.

The genes are TRBV15 and TRBJ1-5, with D perhaps TRBD1 (5 bases). This CDR3 spans 15 amino acids. Germline V gene sequence: CDR1 LNHNV, CDR2 YYDKDF (reference sequence). Trimming stripped 5 bases from V and 0 bases from J, with 11 bases between. This CDR3 is CATSLTGNSNQPQHF. The CDR3 DNA sequence: TGTGCCACCAGCTTAACAGGAAATAGCAATCAGCCCCAGCATTTT.

The J gene is TRBJ2-3, the V gene TRBV9; D not certain. This CDR3 has 15 residues. CDR1 and CDR2 from the germline V gene are SGDLS and YYNGEE. V was pared by 6 bases and J by 4 bases, with 18 bases between. The CDR3 DNA follows: TGTGCCAGCACCACCGATTTACTTGGAGCAGATACGCAGTATTTT. It yields the protein CASTTDLLGADTQYF.

V gene TRBV3-1 (or the pseudogene TRBV3-2) combines with J gene TRBJ1-2, with D tentatively TRBD1 (6 bases). Germline loops: CDR1 LGHDT, CDR2 YNNKEL (reference sequence). The CDR3 loop spans 13 amino acids. The V end lost 1 base, the J end lost 4 bases, and 7 bases lay between the germline ends. CDR3 residues: CASSQGQVYGYTF. DNA of the CDR3: TGTGCCAGCAGCCAAGGACAGGTCTATGGCTACACCTTC.

The chain links TRBV6-1 to TRBJ1-2; possibly TRBD1 for D (6 bases). V was trimmed by 0 bases and J by 7 bases, leaving 12 bases between them. CDR3 length: 14 residues. Per the germline V gene, CDR1 is MNHNS and CDR2 is SASEGT. The CDR3 spells CASSEARTVLGYTF. The CDR3 region has the DNA TGTGCCAGCAGTGAAGCGAGGACAGTACTTGGCTACACCTTC.

This clone was seen once. This rearrangement joins TRBV5-8 to TRBJ2-3, with a tentative D call TRBD2 (7 bases). The CDR3 loop spans 14 amino acids. Trimming took 1 base from V and 4 from J, leaving 10 bases between them. Germline V gene lookup returns CDR1 SGHTS and CDR2 YDEGEE. The DNA for the CDR3 is TGTGCCAGCAGCTTGCTAGGGGGGGCAGATACGCAGTATTTT. It codes for CASSLLGGADTQYF.

This rearrangement joins TRBV30 to TRBJ1-2; TRBD1 might be the D (5 bases). The germline gives CDR1 GTSNPN, CDR2 SVGIG (reference sequence). CDR3 length equals 13 residues. V was clipped by 4 bases and J by 6 bases, with 15 bases between them. This chain's CDR3 is CAWISSAGNGYTF. The CDR3 nucleotides are TGTGCCTGGATTTCTTCGGCAGGGAATGGCTACACCTTC. Based on the CDR3 plus reference TRBV30 and TRBJ1-2, the full variable domain is SQTIHQWPATLVQPVGSPLSLECTVEGTSNPNLYWYRQAAGRGLQLLFYSVGIGQISSEVPQNLSASRPQDRQFILSSKKLLLSDSGFYLCAWISSAGNGYTFGSGTRLTVV.

V gene TRBV18 combines with J gene TRBJ1-3; 9 bases agree with TRBD1. V trimming: 5 bases; J trimming: 0 bases; junction bases outside the gene matches: 8. CDR3 length: 17 amino acids. Germline CDR1 and CDR2: KGHSH and LQKENI. The CDR3 DNA sequence: TGTGCCAGCTCAACAGGACAGGGGACCGTCTCTGGAAACACCATATATTTT. Its translation is CASSTGQGTVSGNTIYF.